The 10 T cell receptor beta chains presented below share a single source sample, sequenced in a study of T-cell memory formation after mild COVID-19. MiXCR, applied by TCRdb to the 5' RACE reads, yields one record per CDR3 protein. The data show fewer than 400,000 distinct CDR3 sequences, roughly 15% seen once. Sample: PBMCs or a T cell subset sorted from them (not recorded which). Source of these receptors: a man aged 18 to 29 who had mild COVID-19 (a few samples of this study predate the infection). Cell type and time point are not known.

J is TRBJ1-5 and V is TRBV7-2, with 11 bases matching TRBD1. Germline V gene data show CDR1 as SGHTA and CDR2 as FQGNSA. This CDR3 region has 15 residues. V lost 5 bases to trimming and J lost 6 bases; unmatched junction nucleotides: 6. In nucleotides, the CDR3 is TGTGCCAGCAGCGCGGACAGGGGGCCTGGTCAGCCCCAGCATTTT. Its translation is CASSADRGPGQPQHF.

This rearrangement joins TRBV10-2 to TRBJ2-1, with 8 positions matching TRBD2. V lost 3 bases to trimming and J lost 5 bases; unmatched junction nucleotides: 6. Per the germline V gene, CDR1 is WSHSY and CDR2 is SAAADI. The CDR3 loop spans 15 amino acids. As DNA, the CDR3 is TGCGCCAGCAGTGACCCCGGGACTAGTAACAATGAGCAGTTCTTC. Translating it yields CASSDPGTSNNEQFF.

J is TRBJ2-5 and V is TRBV14, with TRBD2 matching 11 bases. The length of the CDR3 is 16 residues. With 4 bases clipped from V and 3 bases from J, the junction kept 7 bases outside the gene matches. The germline V gene encodes CDR1 SGHDN and CDR2 FVKESK. CDR3: CASSRSGGATKETQYF. CDR3 nucleotide sequence: TGTGCCAGCAGCCGTAGCGGGGGGGCCACTAAAGAGACCCAGTACTTC. The full variable domain, completed using reference TRBV14 and TRBJ2-5, is EAGVTQFPSHSVIEKGQTVTLRCDPISGHDNLYWYRRVMGKEIKFLLHFVKESKQDESGMPNNRFLAERTGGTYSTLKVQPAELEDSGVYFCASSRSGGATKETQYFGPGTRLLVL.

The table lists this clonotype with a few counts. The genes are TRBV5-5 and TRBJ1-1; unclear D gene. The V and J ends lost 1 base and 5 bases respectively, with 6 bases between them. CDR1 and CDR2 (germline): SGHKS, YYEKEE (reference sequence). This CDR3 has 12 amino acids. CDR3 protein: CASSLSWTEAFF. DNA of the CDR3: TGTGCCAGCAGCTTGTCATGGACTGAAGCTTTCTTT.

The V and J genes are TRBV7-6 and TRBJ1-1; 8 bases are a match to TRBD1. V was pared by 5 bases and J by 4 bases, with 6 bases of the junction left unmatched. Germline V gene lookup returns CDR1 SGHVS and CDR2 FNYEAQ. This CDR3 spans 14 amino acids. The CDR3: CASSRSTGVTEAFF. The CDR3 bases are TGTGCCAGCAGCCGTTCGACAGGGGTCACTGAAGCTTTCTTT.

This chain links TRBV19 with TRBJ1-6, with 8 bases identical to TRBD1. Germline assignment: CDR1 LNHDA and CDR2 SQIVND (reference sequence). V was pared by 7 bases and J by 8 bases, with 4 bases of the junction left unmatched. CDR3 length: 13 amino acids. CDR3 bases: TGTGCCAGTAAACAGGGGGTGGATTCACCCCTCCACTTT. As protein: CASKQGVDSPLHF.

V and J are TRBV12-3 or TRBV12-4 and TRBJ2-1; 8 bases are shared with TRBD2. Trimming at V came to 9 bases and at J to 12 bases, leaving 13 bases not matched to a gene. This CDR3 spans 13 amino acids. The CDR3 DNA is TGTGCCAGTAGCGGGGCGACTACAATGAGGCAGTTCTTC. Translated: CASSGATTMRQFF.

This chain connects TRBV7-3 to TRBJ2-1, with TRBD2 identical over 8 bases. Germline CDR1 reads SGHTA; CDR2 reads FQGTGA. The length of the CDR3 is 16 residues. J was trimmed by 4 bases and V by 4 bases; bases with no gene match: 9. Here the CDR3 reads CASSSDLASGYNEQFF. CDR3 bases: TGTGCCAGCAGCTCCGACCTGGCTAGCGGGTACAATGAGCAGTTCTTC.

This sequence joins TRBV20-1 and TRBJ1-1; D is possibly TRBD1 (6 bases). Germline lookup yields CDR1 DFQATT and CDR2 SNEGSKA (reference sequence). The CDR3 consists of 13 residues. V lost 6 bases to trimming and J lost 0 bases, with 11 bases between them. The CDR3 is CSAQGHLNTEAFF. The CDR3 DNA sequence: TGCAGTGCCCAGGGACACCTGAACACTGAAGCTTTCTTT.

The sample holds many counts of this clonotype. V is TRBV4-2 and J is TRBJ2-7, with D hard to call. The CDR3 is 17 amino acids. With 0 bases removed from V and 0 bases from J, the gap between germline ends came to 15 bases. CDR1 LGHNA and CDR2 YNFKEQ come from the germline V gene. The CDR3 spells CASSQEGAYRSSYEQYF. The CDR3 nucleotides are TGTGCCAGCAGCCAAGAAGGTGCCTACCGAAGCTCCTACGAGCAGTACTTC.